One and the same sample provided the 17 T cell receptor beta chains below, sequenced in a study of PD-1 blockade in classical Hodgkin lymphoma. Time point: newly diagnosed, previously untreated cHL patient sample. TCRdb's copy holds only in-frame clones and misses some; the assay was immunoSEQ multiplex PCR. In the table there are fewer than 20,000 clones, 84% of which are singletons. The sequenced sample consisted of peripheral blood mononuclear cells (PBMCs). The receptors come from a human donor with classical Hodgkin lymphoma.

This clone appeared once. V and J are TRBV7-9 and TRBJ1-1, with a weak D call TRBD1 (6 bases). V was cut by 0 bases and J by 5 bases, with 13 bases left in between. This CDR3 region has 15 residues. In germline, CDR1 is SEHNR, CDR2 FQNEAQ (reference sequence). The CDR3 DNA reads TGTGCCAGCAGCTTAGCAGGGGGTGTGGGGACTGAAGCTTTCTTT. Amino acid sequence: CASSLAGGVGTEAFF.

This clone was observed once. The chain has TRBV28 and TRBJ2-5; D gene uncertain. The CDR3 covers 14 residues. Germline V CDR1 and CDR2: MDHEN, SYDVKM. Trimming removed 6 bases from V and 5 bases from J, with 16 bases in between. CDR3 protein: CASRLPDVRETQYF. In DNA form, the CDR3 reads TGTGCCAGCAGGTTACCCGACGTCCGGGAGACCCAGTACTTC.

The V call is TRBV29-1, the J call TRBJ1-2; possible D gene TRBD1, 6 bases. Trimming removed 2 bases from V and 6 bases from J, with 16 bases in between. This CDR3 spans 14 amino acids. From germline, CDR1 is SQVTM and CDR2 ANQGSEA. Written as DNA, the CDR3 is TGCAGCGTTGAATGGAGGGCAGGGGCGGATGGCTACACCTTC. Its protein is CSVEWRAGADGYTF.

V and J are TRBV28 and TRBJ2-2; weak D call: TRBD1 (5 bases). The CDR3 has 15 amino acids. Germline CDR1 and CDR2: MDHEN and SYDVKM. V was trimmed by 3 bases and J by 0 bases, leaving 8 bases between them. The CDR3 nucleotides read TGTGCCAGCAGTTTTATGACAGCGAACACCGGGGAGCTGTTTTTT. Its protein product is CASSFMTANTGELFF.

The chain employs TRBV25-1 and TRBJ1-2, with D possibly matching TRBD1 (6 bases). The germline V gene has CDR1 MGHDK and CDR2 SYGVNS. Trimming cost V 5 bases and J 4 bases, with 14 bases left between them. This CDR3 spans 14 amino acids. CDR3 loop: CASSPSGQFYGYTF. Here the CDR3 DNA reads TGTGCCAGCAGTCCCTCAGGACAGTTCTATGGCTACACCTTC.

The V gene is TRBV27, the J gene TRBJ2-1, with TRBD2 matching 8 bases. The CDR3 contains 17 residues. Germline V gene data show CDR1 as MNHEY and CDR2 as SMNVEV (reference sequence). V gave up 1 base and J gave up 0 bases; unmatched junction bases: 5. The CDR3 DNA is TGTGCCAGCAGTTTATTTCAAAGCGGGGGCTCCTACAATGAGCAGTTCTTC. Translated, it gives CASSLFQSGGSYNEQFF.

CDR3 amino acids: CASSFELRSGSISYEQYF. CDR3 DNA: TGTGCCAGCAGTTTCGAGTTGCGCTCGGGGTCAATCTCCTACGAGCAGTACTTC. The chain is built from TRBV28 and TRBJ2-7; a weak D match, TRBD2 (5 bases). Germline CDR1 MDHEN, CDR2 SYDVKM. This CDR3 comprises 18 residues. The V gene lost 3 bases and the J gene lost 0 bases, with 21 bases spanning the gap.

V usage is TRBV6-5 and J usage is TRBJ1-1; 8 nucleotides line up with TRBD1. Per germline, CDR1 MNHEY and CDR2 SVGAGI. V dropped 6 bases and J dropped 6; count of bases not matched to a gene: 12. There are 15 residues in the CDR3. DNA for the CDR3: TGTGCCAGCAGCCGCGTAATGACAGGGGCCCCTGAAGCTTTCTTT. This encodes CASSRVMTGAPEAFF.

The chain uses TRBV27 and TRBJ2-1; 10 bases fit TRBD2. The germline V gene has CDR1 MNHEY and CDR2 SMNVEV (reference sequence). V lost 6 bases, J lost 5 bases, and 4 bases stayed unmatched. This CDR3 has 14 amino acids. The CDR3 region has the DNA TGTGCCAGCAGAGGACTAGCGGTAAACAATGAGCAGTTCTTC. Translating gives CASRGLAVNNEQFF.

V is TRBV5-1 and J is TRBJ1-2; D remains ambiguous. The CDR3 has 14 residues. V lost 0 bases to trimming and J lost 0 bases, with 6 bases between them. The germline V gene has CDR1 SGHRS and CDR2 YFSETQ. CDR3 protein: CASSLDISNYGYTF. In DNA, the CDR3 is TGCGCCAGCAGCTTGGACATTTCTAACTATGGCTACACCTTC.

The chain links TRBV28 to TRBJ2-7, with 8 bases matching TRBD1. Germline CDR1 MDHEN, CDR2 SYDVKM. The CDR3 sequence is 14 residues long. V lost 6 bases to trimming and J lost 0 bases; unmatched junction nucleotides: 4. The CDR3 protein is CASRRQGLSYEQYF. CDR3 bases: TGTGCCAGCAGAAGACAGGGGCTCTCCTACGAGCAGTACTTC.

The chain combines TRBV7-8 with TRBJ2-6, with no clear D. This CDR3 comprises 15 residues. Trimming left V 1 base short and J 4 bases short, with 8 bases between. Germline V gene sequence: CDR1 SGHVS, CDR2 FQNEAQ. This chain's CDR3 is CASSLEDGGANVLTF. In DNA, the CDR3 is TGTGCCAGCAGCTTAGAGGATGGAGGGGCCAACGTCCTGACTTTC.

This clone was observed once. The V call is TRBV7-8, the J call TRBJ1-5; TRBD1 aligns across 7 bases. The CDR3 extends over 16 amino acids. Germline V lookup: CDR1 SGHVS, CDR2 FQNEAQ. J was trimmed by 5 bases and V by 0 bases; bases with no gene match: 7. CDR3 in DNA: TGTGCCAGCAGCTTAGCGGACAGGATGGGTCATCAGCCCCAGCATTTT. Protein: CASSLADRMGHQPQHF.

Concerning this clone: A much larger clone sits a single nucleotide away, making a read error possible. The sample holds other DNA sequences that translate to the same CDR3. The genes are TRBV10-2 and TRBJ2-7; tentatively, D is TRBD1 (5 bases). Germline V CDR1 and CDR2: WSHSY, SAAADI. The V end was cut by 2 bases, the J end by 1 base, with 21 bases between. The CDR3 has 18 amino acids. CDR3 coding DNA: TGCGCCAGCAGTGAGCCGTATCCCCAACGAGACAGTTCCTACGAGCAGTACTTC. Protein: CASSEPYPQRDSSYEQYF.

The V gene is TRBV11-1, the J gene TRBJ2-1; D is uncertain. The CDR3 length is 14 residues. Germline CDR1 is SGHAT and CDR2 is FQDESV (reference sequence). V shed 3 bases and J shed 3 bases, with 9 bases lying between them. CDR3 residues: CASSFGRGYNEQFF. DNA for the CDR3: TGTGCCAGCAGCTTCGGACGTGGCTACAATGAGCAGTTCTTC.

A few counts support this clone. This sequence joins TRBV11-3 and TRBJ2-3; 14 nucleotides align to TRBD2. The germline gives CDR1 SGHNT, CDR2 YENEEA. The CDR3 is 19 amino acids. Trimming removed 3 bases from V and 5 bases from J; junction bases left unmatched: 13. CDR3 in amino acids: CASSFPGLAGVWAEDTQYF. The CDR3 bases are TGTGCCAGCAGCTTCCCGGGACTAGCGGGAGTGTGGGCTGAAGATACGCAGTATTTT.

The rearrangement joins TRBV18 to TRBJ2-2, with D possibly TRBD1 on 5 matching bases. The germline CDR1 and CDR2 sequences are KGHSH and LQKENI. This CDR3 has 15 residues. V was cut by 6 bases and J by 1 base, with 12 bases left in between. The CDR3 coding sequence is TGTGCCAGCTCCCCGCAGGGAAAGAACACCGGGGAGCTGTTTTTT. It encodes CASSPQGKNTGELFF.